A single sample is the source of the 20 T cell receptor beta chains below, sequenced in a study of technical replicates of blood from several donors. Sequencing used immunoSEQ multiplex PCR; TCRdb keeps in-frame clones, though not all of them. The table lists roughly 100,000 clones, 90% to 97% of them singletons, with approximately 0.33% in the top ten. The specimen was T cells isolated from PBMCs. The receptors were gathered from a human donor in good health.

CDR3 residues: CACQKPGGCNEKLFF. In nucleotides, the CDR3 is TGTGCCTGCCAAAAACCAGGGGGATGTAATGAAAAACTGTTTTTT. V and J are TRBV7-3 and TRBJ1-4, with 7 bases aligning to TRBD1. CDR3 length equals 15 residues. The V segment lost 11 bases and the J segment 4 bases; nucleotides outside the gene matches: 13. Germline V CDR1 and CDR2: SGHTA, FQGTGA.

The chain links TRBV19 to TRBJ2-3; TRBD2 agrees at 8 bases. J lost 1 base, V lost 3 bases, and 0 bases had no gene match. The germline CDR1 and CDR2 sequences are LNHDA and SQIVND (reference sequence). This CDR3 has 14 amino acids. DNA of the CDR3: TGTGCCAGTAGTATCGGGAGGGGCACAGATACGCAGTATTTT. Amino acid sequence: CASSIGRGTDTQYF.

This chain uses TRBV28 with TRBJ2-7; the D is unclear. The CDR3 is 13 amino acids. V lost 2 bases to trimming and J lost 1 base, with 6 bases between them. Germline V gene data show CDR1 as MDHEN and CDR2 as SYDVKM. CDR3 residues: CASSLVNSYEQYF. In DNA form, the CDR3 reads TGTGCCAGCAGTTTAGTTAATTCCTACGAGCAGTACTTC.

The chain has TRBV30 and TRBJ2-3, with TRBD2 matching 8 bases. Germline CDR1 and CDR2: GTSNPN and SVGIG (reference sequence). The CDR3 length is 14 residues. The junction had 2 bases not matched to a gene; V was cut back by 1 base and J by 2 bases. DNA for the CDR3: TGTGCCTGGAGTGGGACTAGCCTCACAGATACGCAGTATTTT. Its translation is CAWSGTSLTDTQYF.

The CDR3 sequence is CASSQTGLANYGYTF. In DNA form, the CDR3 reads TGTGCCAGCAGCCAGACAGGACTTGCTAACTATGGCTACACCTTC. The chain carries TRBV7-3 and TRBJ1-2; TRBD1 might be the D (6 bases). The length of the CDR3 is 15 residues. Germline-derived CDR1 and CDR2 are SGHTA and FQGTGA. The V end lost 5 bases, the J end lost 0 bases, and 13 bases lay between the germline ends.

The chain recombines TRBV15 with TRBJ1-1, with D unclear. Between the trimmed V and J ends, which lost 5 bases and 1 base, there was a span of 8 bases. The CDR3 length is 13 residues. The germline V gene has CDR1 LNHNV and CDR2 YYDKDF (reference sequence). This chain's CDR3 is CATSVSGNTEAFF. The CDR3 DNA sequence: TGTGCCACCAGCGTATCCGGGAACACTGAAGCTTTCTTT.

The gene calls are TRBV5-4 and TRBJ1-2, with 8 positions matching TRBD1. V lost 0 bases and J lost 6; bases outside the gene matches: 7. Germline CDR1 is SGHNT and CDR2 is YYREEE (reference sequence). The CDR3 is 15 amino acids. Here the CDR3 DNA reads TGTGCCAGCAGCTTGGAGGGACAGGCGGTACATGGCTACACCTTC. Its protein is CASSLEGQAVHGYTF.

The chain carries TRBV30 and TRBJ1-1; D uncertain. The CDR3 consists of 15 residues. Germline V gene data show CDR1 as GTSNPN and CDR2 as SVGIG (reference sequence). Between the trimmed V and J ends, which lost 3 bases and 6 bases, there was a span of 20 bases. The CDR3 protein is CAWRGPGDGYPEAFF. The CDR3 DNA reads TGTGCCTGGAGAGGACCCGGGGATGGCTACCCTGAAGCTTTCTTT.

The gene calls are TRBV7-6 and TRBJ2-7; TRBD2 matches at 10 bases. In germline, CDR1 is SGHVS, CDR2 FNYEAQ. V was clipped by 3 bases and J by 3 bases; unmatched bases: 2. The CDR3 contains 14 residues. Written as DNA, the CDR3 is TGTGCCAGCAGCTTTAGCGGGAGGAACTACGAGCAGTACTTC. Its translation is CASSFSGRNYEQYF.

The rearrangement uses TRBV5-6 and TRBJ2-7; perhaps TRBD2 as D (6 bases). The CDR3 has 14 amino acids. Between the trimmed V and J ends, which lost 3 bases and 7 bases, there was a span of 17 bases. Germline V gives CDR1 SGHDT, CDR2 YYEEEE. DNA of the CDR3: TGTGCCAGCAGCTCCCTTGGGAGCGCGGGGGAGCAGTACTTC. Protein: CASSSLGSAGEQYF.

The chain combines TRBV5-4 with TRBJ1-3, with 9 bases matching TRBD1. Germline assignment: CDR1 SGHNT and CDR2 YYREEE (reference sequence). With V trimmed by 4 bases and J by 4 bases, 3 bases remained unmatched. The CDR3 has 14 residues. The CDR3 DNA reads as TGTGCCAGCAGCAGTGACAGGGGGGGAAACACCATATATTTT. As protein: CASSSDRGGNTIYF.

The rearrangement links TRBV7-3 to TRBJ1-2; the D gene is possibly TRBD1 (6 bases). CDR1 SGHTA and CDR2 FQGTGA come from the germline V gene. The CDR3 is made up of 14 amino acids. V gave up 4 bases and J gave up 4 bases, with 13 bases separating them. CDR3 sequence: CASSSGQRGYGYTF. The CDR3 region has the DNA TGTGCCAGCAGCTCCGGACAGAGAGGCTATGGCTACACCTTC.

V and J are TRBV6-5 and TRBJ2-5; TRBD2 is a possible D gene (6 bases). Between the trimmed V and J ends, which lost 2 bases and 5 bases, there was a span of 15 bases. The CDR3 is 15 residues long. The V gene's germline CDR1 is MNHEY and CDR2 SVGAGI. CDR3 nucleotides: TGTGCCAGCAGTTACCGGACGGGGGATCAGGAGACCCAGTACTTC. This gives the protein CASSYRTGDQETQYF.

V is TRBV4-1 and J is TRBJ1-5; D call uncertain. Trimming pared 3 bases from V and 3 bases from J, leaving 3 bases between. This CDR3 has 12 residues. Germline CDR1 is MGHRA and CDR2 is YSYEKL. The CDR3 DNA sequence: TGCGCCAGCAGCCACCTCAATCAGCCCCAGCATTTT. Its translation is CASSHLNQPQHF.

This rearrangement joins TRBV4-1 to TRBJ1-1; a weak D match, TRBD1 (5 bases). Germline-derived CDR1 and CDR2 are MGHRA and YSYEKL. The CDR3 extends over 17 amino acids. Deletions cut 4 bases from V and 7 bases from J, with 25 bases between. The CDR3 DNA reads TGCGCCAGCAGCCTCGGGGGGGGGAGTGGGAATCGGGGTGAAGCTTTCTTT. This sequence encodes CASSLGGGSGNRGEAFF.

CDR3 sequence (DNA): TGTGCCAGCAGTTTATCGATGGGGACTAGACGGGGCGAGCAGTACTTC. The encoded protein is CASSLSMGTRRGEQYF. The chain links TRBV27 to TRBJ2-7; 8 bases match TRBD2. The CDR3 has 16 amino acids. J gave up 6 bases and V 0 bases, and 10 bases lay outside the gene matches. Germline V lookup: CDR1 MNHEY, CDR2 SMNVEV (reference sequence).

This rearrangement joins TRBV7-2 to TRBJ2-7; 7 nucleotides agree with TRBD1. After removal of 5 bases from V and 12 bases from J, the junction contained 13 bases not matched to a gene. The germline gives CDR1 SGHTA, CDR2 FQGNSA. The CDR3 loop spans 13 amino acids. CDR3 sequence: CASSPQNPGQRYF. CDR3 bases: TGTGCCAGCAGCCCCCAGAACCCGGGACAGAGGTACTTC.

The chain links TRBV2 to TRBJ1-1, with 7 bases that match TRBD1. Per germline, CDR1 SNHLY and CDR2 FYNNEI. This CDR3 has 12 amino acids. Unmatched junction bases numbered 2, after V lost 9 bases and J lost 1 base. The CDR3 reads CASGTENTEAFF. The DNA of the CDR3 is TGTGCCAGTGGGACAGAGAACACTGAAGCTTTCTTT. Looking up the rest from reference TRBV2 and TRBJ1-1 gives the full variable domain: EPEVTQTPSHQVTQMGQEVILRCVPISNHLYFYWYRQILGQKVEFLVSFYNNEISEKSEIFDDQFSVERPDGSNFTLKIRSTKLEDSAMYFCASGTENTEAFFGQGTRLTVV.

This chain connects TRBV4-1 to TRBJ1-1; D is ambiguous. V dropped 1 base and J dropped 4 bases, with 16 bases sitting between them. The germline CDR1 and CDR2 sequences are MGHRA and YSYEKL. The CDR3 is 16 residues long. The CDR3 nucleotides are TGCGCCAGCAGCCAAGTGGGAGCCGTCTCGGGCACTGAAGCTTTCTTT. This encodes CASSQVGAVSGTEAFF.

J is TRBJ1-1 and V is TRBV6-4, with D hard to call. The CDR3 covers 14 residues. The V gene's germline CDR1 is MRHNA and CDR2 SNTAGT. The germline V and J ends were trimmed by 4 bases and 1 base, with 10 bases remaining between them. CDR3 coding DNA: TGTGCCAGCAGTGTAGGAGGTACGAACACTGAAGCTTTCTTT. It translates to CASSVGGTNTEAFF.